Sequencing of this T cell receptor (beta chain) was carried out in a study of blood T cell repertoires in COVID-19. The CDR3 has 15 residues. Per germline, CDR1 SGHTA and CDR2 FQGNSA. Trimming took 3 bases from V and 4 from J; bases not matched to a gene: 5. TCRdb's table, derived via immunoSEQ multiplex PCR, lists solely in-frame clones and lacks some. There are 150,000 or so clones in the sample; 93% occur only once, and just under 2% lies in the top ten. The sample consisted of peripheral blood. This clonotype was sampled from a woman aged 55 to 70 with COVID-19, enrolled during active disease. The rearrangement joins TRBV7-2 to TRBJ2-1, with TRBD2 matching over 8 bases. This CDR3 reads CASSFDGGAYNEQFF. For the CDR3, the DNA is TGTGCCAGCAGCTTTGACGGGGGGGCTTACAATGAGCAGTTCTTC.